The source of this TCR beta chain is a study of blood T cell repertoires in COVID-19. Looking at the study overall: Samples came from the United States, Italy and Spain, spanning acute and convalescent COVID-19. PBMCs, B-cell-depleted T cells, or T cells provided the cDNA or gDNA that made up the material.

Assay: immunoSEQ multiplex PCR; the TCRdb copy retains only in-frame clones and omits some. The sample holds over 350,000 clones, about nine tenths seen once. In terms of age and location, participants ranged from about 18 to 100 years and lived in roughly 22 US areas. Cohort allocation depended upon clinical history that participants reported. This clone was detected ten times or more. The receptor comes from a woman between 35 and 50 years old who had been exposed to COVID-19. The material sequenced was PBMCs or T cells enriched from blood (not recorded which).

Written as DNA, the CDR3 is TGTGCTAGTGGTTTGGCCTATCAGCCCCAGCATTTT. Translated: CASGLAYQPQHF. The rearrangement uses TRBV12-5 and TRBJ1-5; D gene ambiguous. Germline loops: CDR1 LGHNT, CDR2 FRNRAP. Trimming removed 1 base from V and 5 bases from J, with 3 bases in between. The CDR3 runs 12 residues.